Described below is a single T cell receptor (beta chain) sequence and its context. Germline CDR1 and CDR2: MNHNY and SVGAGI (reference sequence). The CDR3 has 13 amino acids. V was pared by 4 bases and J by 6 bases, with 1 base of the junction left unmatched. The assay was immunoSEQ multiplex PCR, and TCRdb's table has in-frame clones only and misses some. Of 170,000 or so clones in the sample, 90% are singletons; the top ten hold roughly 1.5%. This record comes from a study of control samples from healthy donors and cancer patients. V gene TRBV6-6 combines with J gene TRBJ1-1, with 11 bases that match TRBD1. The sample consisted of blood. This clonotype was obtained from a woman between 50 and 59 years old in good health. The CDR3 loop reads CASSSGQGAEAFF. The CDR3 DNA follows: TGTGCCAGCAGTTCGGGACAGGGGGCTGAAGCTTTCTTT.